The source of this T cell receptor (beta chain) is a study of control samples from healthy donors and cancer patients. Germline CDR1 reads SGHDT; CDR2 reads YYEEEE. The CDR3 totals 17 residues. J was trimmed by 1 base and V by 1 base; bases with no gene match: 3. Profiling relied on immunoSEQ multiplex PCR, and the TCRdb table lists in-frame clones only, not all of them. The table records around 57,000 clones, approximately 90% of them present only once. The J gene is TRBJ2-3, the V gene TRBV5-6, with TRBD2 matching 13 bases. The specimen sequenced was PBMCs. The source is a man aged 25-40 years with colorectal cancer. Here the CDR3 DNA reads TGTGCCAGCAGCTTGCCTGGGACTAGCGGGGGCACAGATACGCAGTATTTT. Its protein product is CASSLPGTSGGTDTQYF. Together with reference TRBV5-6 and TRBJ2-3, the CDR3 gives the full variable domain: DAGVTQSPTHLIKTRGQQVTLRCSPKSGHDTVSWYQQALGQGPQFIFQYYEEEERQRGNFPDRFSGHQFPNYSSELNVNALLLGDSALYLCASSLPGTSGGTDTQYFGPGTRLTVL.